The 20 T cell receptor beta chains below come from one sample, sequenced in a study of response to subunit inactivated influenza vaccine. Each CDR3 protein gets one entry after TCRdb re-called the RT-PCR reads with MiXCR. The sample carries roughly 460,000 distinct CDR3 sequences, approximately 11% recorded once. The sequencing here drew on PBMCs from blood, taken about 6 weeks after vaccination. Receptor source: a man aged 45 to 65 who received an inactivated influenza vaccine.

V and J are TRBV4-3 and TRBJ2-3; D is undetermined. V was clipped by 5 bases and J by 6 bases, with 9 bases between them. CDR3 length equals 12 residues. Germline V CDR1 and CDR2: LGHNA, YSLEER. CDR3 region: CASSYVGDTQYF. The CDR3 nucleotides read TGCGCCAGCAGCTACGTAGGGGATACGCAGTATTTT.

This clonotype was seen ten or more times. CDR3 bases: TGCAGTGCTAGAGACCCCCCGGGGGCACCAACTAATGAAAAACTGTTTTTT. Encoded protein: CSARDPPGAPTNEKLFF. The chain joins TRBV20-1 to TRBJ1-4, with a weak D call TRBD1 (6 bases). This CDR3 spans 17 amino acids. CDR1 DFQATT and CDR2 SNEGSKA come from the germline V gene (reference sequence). Trimming shortened V by 0 bases and J by 0 bases, and 14 bases separated the two germline ends.

The rearrangement links TRBV12-3 or TRBV12-4 to TRBJ2-7; 11 nucleotides match TRBD1. V shed 7 bases and J 6 bases; nucleotides not matched to a gene: 5. The CDR3 contains 13 residues. DNA of the CDR3: TGTGCCAGCACCTGGGGGACAGGGGGCGAGCAGTACTTC. It encodes CASTWGTGGEQYF.

This clonotype was counted at least ten times. The chain joins TRBV28 to TRBJ2-3; TRBD1 is a possible D gene (5 bases). With 2 bases removed from V and 4 bases from J, the gap between germline ends came to 13 bases. The CDR3 is made up of 15 amino acids. The V gene's germline CDR1 is MDHEN and CDR2 SYDVKM. The CDR3: CASSLGALRSDTQYF. CDR3 DNA sequence: TGTGCCAGCAGTTTAGGGGCTCTTCGGTCAGATACGCAGTATTTT.

The chain links TRBV29-1 to TRBJ2-1; 13 nucleotides line up with TRBD2. The J segment lost 5 bases and the V segment lost 3 bases, leaving 13 bases of the junction unmatched. This CDR3 is built from 18 residues. In germline, CDR1 is SQVTM, CDR2 ANQGSEA. The CDR3 DNA follows: TGCAGCGTTGAGAAGGCAACTAGCGGGAGGGCCTTCCACAATGAGCAGTTCTTC. This gives the protein CSVEKATSGRAFHNEQFF.

This rearrangement joins TRBV20-1 to TRBJ2-1; 8 nucleotides line up with TRBD2. Germline V lookup: CDR1 DFQATT, CDR2 SNEGSKA (reference sequence). The CDR3 has 13 amino acids. V shed 5 bases and J 4 bases; nucleotides not matched to a gene: 4. The CDR3 loop reads CSADSGVYNEQFF. As DNA, the CDR3 is TGCAGTGCTGATAGCGGGGTATACAATGAGCAGTTCTTC.

This clonotype was observed at least ten times. The rearrangement links TRBV20-1 to TRBJ1-5; weak D call: TRBD1 (6 bases). CDR1 DFQATT and CDR2 SNEGSKA come from the germline V gene (reference sequence). Trimming left V 0 bases short and J 3 bases short, with 15 bases between. The CDR3 runs to 16 residues. The CDR3 region is CSARDPGRGNNQPQHF. CDR3 DNA sequence: TGCAGTGCTAGAGATCCGGGCAGGGGCAACAATCAGCCCCAGCATTTT.

The chain employs TRBV7-2 and TRBJ2-5; D gene unclear. The CDR3 runs 14 residues. Trimming removed 5 bases from V and 1 base from J, with 11 bases in between. Germline lookup yields CDR1 SGHTA and CDR2 FQGNSA. The CDR3 DNA follows: TGTGCCAGCAGCCTCCTACCAGCCCAAGAGACCCAGTACTTC. Translated, it gives CASSLLPAQETQYF. Full variable domain (remainder filled in from reference TRBV7-2 and TRBJ2-5): GAGVSQSPSNKVTEKGKDVELRCDPISGHTALYWYRQSLGQGLEFLIYFQGNSAPDKSGLPSDRFSAERTGGSVSTLTIQRTQQEDSAVYLCASSLLPAQETQYFGPGTRLLVL.

The V and J genes are TRBV3-1 and TRBJ2-7; D is unclear. The germline V gene has CDR1 LGHDT and CDR2 YNNKEL (reference sequence). The CDR3 extends over 15 amino acids. Trimming pared 1 base from V and 1 base from J, leaving 11 bases between. This chain's CDR3 is CASSQVTLLSYEQYF. Here the CDR3 DNA reads TGTGCCAGCAGCCAAGTTACCCTCCTTTCCTACGAGCAGTACTTC.

The chain joins TRBV29-1 to TRBJ2-5, with 7 bases identical to TRBD1. V lost 4 bases, J lost 5 bases, and 10 bases stayed unmatched. The CDR3 has 14 residues. Looked up from germline, CDR1 is SQVTM and CDR2 is ANQGSEA. As DNA, the CDR3 is TGCAGCGTTGGGGGCAGGGGGACCACGGAGACCCAGTACTTC. Protein: CSVGGRGTTETQYF.

This rearrangement joins TRBV9 to TRBJ2-1; weak D call: TRBD2 (6 bases). Germline V gives CDR1 SGDLS, CDR2 YYNGEE. Trimming pared 0 bases from V and 5 bases from J, leaving 12 bases between. This CDR3 contains 15 residues. The CDR3 coding sequence is TGTGCCAGCAGCGTAGACGCTAGCGTAGACAATGAGCAGTTCTTC. This codes for CASSVDASVDNEQFF.

The chain employs TRBV12-3 or TRBV12-4 and TRBJ1-3, with a possible D match to TRBD1 (6 bases). Trimming removed 3 bases from V and 7 bases from J, with 13 bases in between. The CDR3 loop spans 14 amino acids. DNA for the CDR3: TGTGCCAGCAGTTTGGAGGGGGGGTGGAACACCATATATTTT. Its protein is CASSLEGGWNTIYF.

The rearrangement links TRBV7-9 to TRBJ2-1, with D hard to call. The CDR3 covers 12 residues. CDR1 is SEHNR, CDR2 FQNEAQ, per germline (reference sequence). Trimming cost V 1 base and J 8 bases, with 6 bases left between them. The CDR3 here is CASSLDWYEQFF. In DNA form, the CDR3 reads TGTGCCAGCAGCTTAGATTGGTATGAGCAGTTCTTC.

This clonotype was seen at least ten times. The gene calls are TRBV12-3 or TRBV12-4 and TRBJ1-4; D is unclear. This CDR3 comprises 13 residues. Trimming left V 9 bases short and J 3 bases short, with 11 bases between. CDR3 coding DNA: TGTGCCAGTCAGCAGAAACCTAATGAAAAACTGTTTTTT. Translating gives CASQQKPNEKLFF.

In its sample, this clonotype was seen many times. The genes are TRBV13 and TRBJ2-1; D is tentatively TRBD1 or TRBD2 (5 bases each). This CDR3 comprises 15 residues. Trimming stripped 0 bases from V and 4 bases from J, with 10 bases between. Germline lookup yields CDR1 PRHDT and CDR2 FYEKMQ (reference sequence). The CDR3 here is CASSLGGTAYNEQFF. CDR3 DNA: TGTGCCAGCAGCTTAGGAGGGACGGCATACAATGAGCAGTTCTTC.

The rearrangement uses TRBV7-2 and TRBJ2-5; D is tentatively TRBD1 or TRBD2 (7 bases each). Germline loops: CDR1 SGHTA, CDR2 FQGNSA. The CDR3 consists of 13 residues. V lost 8 bases and J lost 5, with 15 bases in between. The CDR3 DNA reads TGTGCCAGCTCCAGGGGGGGCGCGGAGACCCAGTACTTC. Its translation is CASSRGGAETQYF.

The V and J genes are TRBV10-3 and TRBJ2-2; D is unclear. The CDR3 runs to 16 residues. Looked up from germline, CDR1 is ENHRY and CDR2 is SYGVKD. The V end was cut by 2 bases, the J end by 4 bases, with 14 bases between. The CDR3 reads CAISESLTKGTGELFF. As DNA, the CDR3 is TGTGCCATCAGTGAGAGCCTTACCAAGGGCACCGGGGAGCTGTTTTTT.

The chain employs TRBV12-3 or TRBV12-4 and TRBJ1-4, with D tentatively TRBD1 (5 bases). There are 14 residues in the CDR3. Trimming took 7 bases from V and 6 from J, leaving 15 bases between them. The CDR3 coding sequence is TGTGCCAGCACCCGTTTCGGGGGAGATGAAAAACTGTTTTTT. Its translation is CASTRFGGDEKLFF.

The rearrangement joins TRBV21-1 to TRBJ1-5. TRBV21-1 has pseudogene status. This CDR3 has 20 residues. The chain's CDR3 is CASSKRSRAATLDSNQPQHF. CDR3 nucleotides: TGTGCCAGCAGCAAAAGAAGTCGGGCAGCCACTCTGGATAGCAATCAGCCCCAGCATTTT.

The chain uses TRBV6-5 and TRBJ2-7, with 7 bases fitting TRBD1. The CDR3 runs 14 residues. Germline V gives CDR1 MNHEY, CDR2 SVGAGI. The ends lost 3 bases at V and 2 bases at J; junction bases unmatched: 4. The CDR3 bases are TGTGCCAGCAGTTATACCGGACAGGCCTACGAGCAGTACTTC. It is translated as CASSYTGQAYEQYF.